The present TCR beta chain was sequenced within a study of blood T cells in healthy people across ages. Study observations and caveats: Age showed a roughly linear inverse relationship with TCR beta diversity per million T cells.

The CDR3 extends over 12 amino acids. V dropped 11 bases and J dropped 2; count of bases not matched to a gene: 4. Then a second PCR, running roughly 7 to 11 cycles, was carried out with a sample-barcoded 5' primer and a J-beta primer mix. TCRdb analysed the 5' RACE reads with MiXCR anew, one entry per CDR3 protein. The data hold over a million distinct CDR3 sequences, with 42% observed a single time. Each donor supplied ten milliliters of peripheral blood. This clonotype has just a few counts. Its target is unknown. This clonotype was obtained from a woman aged 18 to 35 in good health. The sequencing sample was made of blood. This chain joins TRBV12-3 or TRBV12-4 and TRBJ2-3; the match to TRBD2 covers 7 bases. CDR3 coding DNA: TGTGCCGGAGGGAGGGACACAGATACGCAGTATTTT. This translates into CAGGRDTDTQYF.